This entry lists 3 T cell receptor beta chains sequenced from one sample in a study of neoadjuvant anti-PD-1 for oral cavity cancer. Here immunoSEQ multiplex PCR was the method, and the copy in TCRdb shows in-frame clones only, minus some. This sample carries about 15,000 clones, about 78% of them seen once, and the ten largest clones take roughly 2.7%. Source: PBMCs, taken before nivolumab (anti-PD-1) treatment. These receptors were collected from a person between 35 and 79 years old with oral cavity squamous cell carcinoma.

This chain connects TRBV2 to TRBJ2-7; possibly TRBD2 for D (6 bases). This CDR3 region has 12 residues. From germline, CDR1 is SNHLY and CDR2 FYNNEI. V dropped 6 bases and J dropped 5 bases, with 11 bases sitting between them. The CDR3 here is CASRRGFDEQYF. In DNA, the CDR3 is TGTGCCAGCAGACGGGGGTTCGACGAGCAGTACTTC.

The sample holds a few counts of this clone. The chain joins TRBV19 to TRBJ1-1; no reliable D call. The CDR3 has 13 amino acids. V was clipped by 3 bases and J by 5 bases, with 10 bases between them. The germline V gene encodes CDR1 LNHDA and CDR2 SQIVND (reference sequence). The CDR3: CASSIGFGTEAFF. CDR3 coding DNA: TGTGCCAGTAGTATCGGGTTCGGGACTGAAGCTTTCTTT. Looking up the rest from reference TRBV19 and TRBJ1-1 gives the full variable domain: DGGITQSPKYLFRKEGQNVTLSCEQNLNHDAMYWYRQDPGQGLRLIYYSQIVNDFQKGDIAEGYSVSREKKESFPLTVTSAQKNPTAFYLCASSIGFGTEAFFGQGTRLTVV.

The CDR3: CASSKIRTGPYEQYF. The CDR3 DNA follows: TGTGCCAGCAGCAAAATACGGACAGGGCCCTACGAGCAGTACTTC. The J gene is TRBJ2-7, the V gene TRBV11-2; TRBD1 agrees at 8 bases. The V gene's germline CDR1 is SGHAT and CDR2 FQNNGV. This CDR3 contains 15 residues. V was clipped by 5 bases and J by 2 bases; unmatched bases: 8.